The entry below describes one T cell receptor (beta chain). Germline V gives CDR1 MGHRA, CDR2 YSYEKL. Trimming stripped 0 bases from V and 12 bases from J, with 12 bases between. This CDR3 contains 13 residues. The record originates from a study of cytomegalovirus exposure and HLA in healthy donors. A multiplex PCR was run with 60 Vbeta primers and 13 Jbeta primers. Some clones are missing from TCRdb's copy, which holds only in-frame ones; the method was immunoSEQ multiplex PCR. The sample carries roughly 160,000 clones, roughly two thirds recorded once. The sequencing input was PBMCs. This chain joins TRBV4-1 and TRBJ2-1; TRBD2 is a possible D gene (5 bases). The origin of this receptor is a woman in her thirties in good health and CMV-seronegative. The CDR3 protein is CASSQDSHRGQFF. The CDR3 DNA follows: TGCGCCAGCAGCCAAGATTCTCACCGGGGGCAGTTCTTC.